This TCR beta chain comes out of a study of identical twins. Germline loops: CDR1 DFQATT, CDR2 SNEGSKA (reference sequence). V lost 5 bases and J 3 bases, leaving 10 bases between the germline ends. The CDR3 length is 12 residues. Study findings and constraints: Sharing of beta out-of-frame sequences by twins showed a weaker excess.

TCRdb ran MiXCR on the 5' RACE reads and lists one entry per CDR3 protein. This table has 550,000 to 700,000 distinct CDR3 sequences, over 20% appearing once. A remark on this clonotype: The antigen is undetermined.

These sequences were also reported in another study, on T cells expressing NK-cell markers.

The TCR sequence derives from a woman younger than 30 in good health. V and J are TRBV20-1 and TRBJ1-2; D is perhaps TRBD1 (6 bases). Sequencing was carried out using PBMCs. CDR3 protein: CSAPGTYYGYTF. The CDR3 nucleotides are TGCAGTGCTCCCGGGACATACTATGGCTACACCTTC.